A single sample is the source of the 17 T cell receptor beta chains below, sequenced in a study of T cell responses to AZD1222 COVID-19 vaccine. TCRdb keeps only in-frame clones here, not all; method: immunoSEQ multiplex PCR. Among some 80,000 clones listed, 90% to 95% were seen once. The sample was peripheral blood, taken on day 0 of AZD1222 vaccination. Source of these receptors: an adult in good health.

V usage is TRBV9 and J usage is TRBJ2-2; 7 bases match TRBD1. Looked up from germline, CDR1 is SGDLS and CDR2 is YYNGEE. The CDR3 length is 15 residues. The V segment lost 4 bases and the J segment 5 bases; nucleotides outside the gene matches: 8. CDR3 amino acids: CASSPRQGGTGELFF. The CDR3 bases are TGTGCCAGCAGCCCCCGACAGGGCGGGACCGGGGAGCTGTTTTTT.

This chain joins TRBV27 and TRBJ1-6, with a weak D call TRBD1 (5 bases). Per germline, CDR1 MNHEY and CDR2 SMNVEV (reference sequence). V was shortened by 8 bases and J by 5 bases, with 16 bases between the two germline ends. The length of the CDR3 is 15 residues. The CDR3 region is CASLPRRDNNSPLHF. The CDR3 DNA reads TGTGCCAGCCTCCCCCGCAGGGATAATAATTCACCCCTCCACTTT.

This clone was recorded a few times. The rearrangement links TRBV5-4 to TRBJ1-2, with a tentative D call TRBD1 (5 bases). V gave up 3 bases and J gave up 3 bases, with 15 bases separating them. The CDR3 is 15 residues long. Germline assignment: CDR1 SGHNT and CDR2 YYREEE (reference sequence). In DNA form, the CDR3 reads TGTGCCAGCAGCTCGGGACCGACAGACCACTATGGCTACACCTTC. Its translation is CASSSGPTDHYGYTF.

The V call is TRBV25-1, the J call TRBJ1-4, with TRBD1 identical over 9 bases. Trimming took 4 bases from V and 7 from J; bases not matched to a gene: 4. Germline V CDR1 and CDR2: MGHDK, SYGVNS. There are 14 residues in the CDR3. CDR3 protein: CASSGDRVSEKLFF. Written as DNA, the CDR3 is TGTGCCAGCAGTGGGGACAGGGTTAGTGAAAAACTGTTTTTT. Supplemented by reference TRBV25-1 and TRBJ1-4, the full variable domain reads EADIYQTPRYLVIGTGKKITLECSQTMGHDKMYWYQQDPGMELHLIHYSYGVNSTEKGDLSSESTVSRIRTEHFPLTLESARPSHTSQYLCASSGDRVSEKLFFGSGTQLSVL.

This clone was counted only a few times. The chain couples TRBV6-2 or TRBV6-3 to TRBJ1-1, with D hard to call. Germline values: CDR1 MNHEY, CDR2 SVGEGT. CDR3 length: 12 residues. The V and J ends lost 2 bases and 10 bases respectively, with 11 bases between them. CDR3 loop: CASSYRWTGAFF. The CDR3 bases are TGTGCCAGCAGTTACCGCTGGACCGGAGCTTTCTTT.

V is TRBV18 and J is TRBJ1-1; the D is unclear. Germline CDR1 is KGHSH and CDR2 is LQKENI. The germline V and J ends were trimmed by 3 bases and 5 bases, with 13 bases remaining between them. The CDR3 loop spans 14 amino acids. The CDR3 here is CASSPEGGWTEAFF. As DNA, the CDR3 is TGTGCCAGCTCACCTGAGGGAGGTTGGACTGAAGCTTTCTTT.

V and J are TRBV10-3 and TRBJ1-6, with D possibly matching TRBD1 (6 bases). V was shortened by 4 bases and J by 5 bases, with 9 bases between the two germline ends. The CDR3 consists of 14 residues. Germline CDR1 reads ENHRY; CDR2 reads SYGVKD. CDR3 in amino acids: CAISAWTDNSPLHF. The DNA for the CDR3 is TGTGCCATCAGTGCATGGACAGATAATTCACCCCTCCACTTT.

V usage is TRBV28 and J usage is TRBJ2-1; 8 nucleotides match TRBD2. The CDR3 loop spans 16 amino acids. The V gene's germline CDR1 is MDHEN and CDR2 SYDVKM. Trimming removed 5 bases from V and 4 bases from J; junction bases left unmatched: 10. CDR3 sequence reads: CASSPLSGGGYNEQFF. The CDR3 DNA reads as TGTGCCAGCAGTCCCCTAAGCGGGGGCGGATACAATGAGCAGTTCTTC. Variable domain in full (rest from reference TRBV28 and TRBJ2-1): DVKVTQSSRYLVKRTGEKVFLECVQDMDHENMFWYRQDPGLGLRLIYFSYDVKMKEKGDIPEGYSVSREKKERFSLILESASTNQTSMYLCASSPLSGGGYNEQFFGPGTRLTVL.

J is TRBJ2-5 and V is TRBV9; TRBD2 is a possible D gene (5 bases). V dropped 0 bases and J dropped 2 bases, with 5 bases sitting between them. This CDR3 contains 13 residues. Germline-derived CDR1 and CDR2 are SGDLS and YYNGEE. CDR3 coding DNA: TGTGCCAGCAGCGTAGGGACTCAAGAGACCCAGTACTTC. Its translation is CASSVGTQETQYF.

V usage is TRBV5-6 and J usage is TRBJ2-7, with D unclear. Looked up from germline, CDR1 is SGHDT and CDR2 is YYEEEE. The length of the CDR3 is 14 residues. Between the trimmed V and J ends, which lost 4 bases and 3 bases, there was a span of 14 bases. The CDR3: CASSAGDGFYEQYF. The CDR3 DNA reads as TGTGCCAGCAGCGCTGGAGACGGCTTCTACGAGCAGTACTTC.

The DNA of the CDR3 is TGTGCCAGTTCCGTAGGGACTAGTTACTACAATGAGCAGTTCTTC. Translating gives CASSVGTSYYNEQFF. The chain joins TRBV19 to TRBJ2-1, with 8 bases lining up with TRBD2. V was clipped by 8 bases and J by 3 bases; unmatched bases: 9. The CDR3 extends over 15 amino acids. Germline CDR1 LNHDA, CDR2 SQIVND (reference sequence).

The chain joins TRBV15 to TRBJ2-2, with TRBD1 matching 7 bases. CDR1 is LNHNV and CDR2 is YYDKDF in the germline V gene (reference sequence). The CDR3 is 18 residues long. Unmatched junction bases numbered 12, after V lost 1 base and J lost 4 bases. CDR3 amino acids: CATSRVGRNRGITGELFF. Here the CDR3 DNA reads TGTGCCACCAGCAGAGTGGGGAGAAACAGGGGAATCACCGGGGAGCTGTTTTTT.

As DNA, the CDR3 is TGTGCCAGCTCACCTGAACCGGGACTAGCGAATGAGCAGTTCTTC. This sequence encodes CASSPEPGLANEQFF. V gene TRBV18 combines with J gene TRBJ2-1, with 10 bases identical to TRBD2. Unmatched junction bases numbered 6, after V lost 3 bases and J lost 7 bases. The CDR3 runs to 15 residues. The germline gives CDR1 KGHSH, CDR2 LQKENI.

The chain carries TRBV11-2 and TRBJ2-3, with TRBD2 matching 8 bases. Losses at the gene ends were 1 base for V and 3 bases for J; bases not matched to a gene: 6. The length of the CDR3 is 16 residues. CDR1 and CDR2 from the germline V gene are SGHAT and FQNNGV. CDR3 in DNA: TGTGCCAGCAGCTTAGCGGGGGGGCTGGGTACAGATACGCAGTATTTT. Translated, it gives CASSLAGGLGTDTQYF.

In DNA form, the CDR3 reads TGTGCCAGCAGCTTAACGGGAGGCGGGGGGACCCGCACAGATACGCAGTATTTT. Its protein product is CASSLTGGGGTRTDTQYF. The chain uses TRBV7-3 and TRBJ2-3; 8 bases agree with TRBD2. CDR1 is SGHTA, CDR2 FQGTGA, per germline. This CDR3 region has 18 residues. The V gene end was trimmed by 0 bases and the J gene end by 1 base; junction bases not matched to a gene: 9.

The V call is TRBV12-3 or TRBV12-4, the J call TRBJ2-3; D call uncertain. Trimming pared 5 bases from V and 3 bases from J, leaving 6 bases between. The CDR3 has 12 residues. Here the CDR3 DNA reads TGTGCCAGCAGTCACTGGACAGATACGCAGTATTTT. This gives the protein CASSHWTDTQYF.

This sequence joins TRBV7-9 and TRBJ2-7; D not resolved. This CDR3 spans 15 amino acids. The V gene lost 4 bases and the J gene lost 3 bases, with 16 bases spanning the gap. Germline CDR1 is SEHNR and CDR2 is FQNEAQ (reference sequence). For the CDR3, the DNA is TGTGCCAGCAGCTCCAACTTGGCCGCGATCTACGAGCAGTACTTC. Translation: CASSSNLAAIYEQYF.